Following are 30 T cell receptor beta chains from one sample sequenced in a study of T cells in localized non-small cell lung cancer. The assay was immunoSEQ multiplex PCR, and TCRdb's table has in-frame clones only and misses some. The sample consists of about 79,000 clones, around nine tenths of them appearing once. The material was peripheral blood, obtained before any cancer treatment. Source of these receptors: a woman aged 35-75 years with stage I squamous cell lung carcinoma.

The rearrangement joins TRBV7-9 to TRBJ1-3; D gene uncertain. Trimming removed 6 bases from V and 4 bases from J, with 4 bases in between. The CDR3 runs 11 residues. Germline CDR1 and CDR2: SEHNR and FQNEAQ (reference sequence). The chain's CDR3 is CASSQGNTIYF. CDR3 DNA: TGTGCCAGCAGTCAGGGAAACACCATATATTTT.

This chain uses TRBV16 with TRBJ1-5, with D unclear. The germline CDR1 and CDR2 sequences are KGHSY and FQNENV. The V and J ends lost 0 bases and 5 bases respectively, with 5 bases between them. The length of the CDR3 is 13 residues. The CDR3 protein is CASSQSRHQPQHF. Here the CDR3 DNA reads TGTGCCAGCAGCCAATCTCGCCATCAGCCCCAGCATTTT.

The chain's CDR3 is CASSQALRLAGGGNEQFF. CDR3 coding DNA: TGCGCCAGCAGCCAAGCCCTCAGACTAGCGGGGGGCGGCAATGAGCAGTTCTTC. The V and J genes are TRBV4-1 and TRBJ2-1; 13 bases line up with TRBD2. Germline trimming cut 1 base from V and 6 bases from J; bases unmatched to any gene: 9. The CDR3 extends over 18 amino acids. In germline, CDR1 is MGHRA, CDR2 YSYEKL.

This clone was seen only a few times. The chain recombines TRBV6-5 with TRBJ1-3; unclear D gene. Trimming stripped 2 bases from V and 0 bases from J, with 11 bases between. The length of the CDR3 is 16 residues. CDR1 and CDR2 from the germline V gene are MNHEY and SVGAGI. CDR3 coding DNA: TGTGCCAGCAGTTACAGCCCTCGTATCTCTGGAAACACCATATATTTT. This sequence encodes CASSYSPRISGNTIYF.

Written as DNA, the CDR3 is TGTGCCAGCAGCTTCGGCGGGCCCGGGGTGGGCACTGAAGCTTTCTTT. The encoded protein is CASSFGGPGVGTEAFF. The chain joins TRBV7-8 to TRBJ1-1; no reliable D call. The CDR3 consists of 16 residues. V was pared by 3 bases and J by 4 bases, with 18 bases between. CDR1 and CDR2 (germline): SGHVS, FQNEAQ.

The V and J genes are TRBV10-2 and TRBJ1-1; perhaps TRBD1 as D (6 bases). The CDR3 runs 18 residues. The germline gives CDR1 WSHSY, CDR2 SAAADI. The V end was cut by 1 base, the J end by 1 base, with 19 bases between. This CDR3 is CASSEYTFTGTTNTEAFF. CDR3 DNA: TGCGCCAGCAGTGAGTATACGTTTACCGGGACAACGAACACTGAAGCTTTCTTT.

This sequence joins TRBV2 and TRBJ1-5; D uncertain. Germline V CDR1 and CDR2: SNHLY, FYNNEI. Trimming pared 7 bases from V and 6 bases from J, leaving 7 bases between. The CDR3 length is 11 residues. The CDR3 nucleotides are TGTGCCAGCAATCGGTGTCAGCCCCAGCATTTT. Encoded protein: CASNRCQPQHF.

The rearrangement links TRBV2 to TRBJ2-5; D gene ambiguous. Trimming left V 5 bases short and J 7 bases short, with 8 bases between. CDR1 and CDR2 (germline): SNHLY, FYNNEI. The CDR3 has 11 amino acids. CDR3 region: CASSREATQYF. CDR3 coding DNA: TGTGCCAGCAGTCGAGAGGCGACCCAGTACTTC.

The CDR3 DNA is TGCGCCAGCAGCCAAGAAGGACAGAAGTATGGCTACACCTTC. Protein: CASSQEGQKYGYTF. This sequence joins TRBV4-1 and TRBJ1-2, with D possibly matching TRBD1 (6 bases). The CDR3 extends over 14 amino acids. Trimming pared 0 bases from V and 5 bases from J, leaving 10 bases between. The germline gives CDR1 MGHRA, CDR2 YSYEKL.

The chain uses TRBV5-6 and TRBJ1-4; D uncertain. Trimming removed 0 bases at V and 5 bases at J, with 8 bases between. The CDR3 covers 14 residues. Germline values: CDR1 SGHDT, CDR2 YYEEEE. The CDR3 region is CASSLEGGNEKLFF. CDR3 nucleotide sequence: TGTGCCAGCAGCTTGGAAGGAGGGAATGAAAAACTGTTTTTT. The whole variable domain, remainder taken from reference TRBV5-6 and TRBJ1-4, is DAGVTQSPTHLIKTRGQQVTLRCSPKSGHDTVSWYQQALGQGPQFIFQYYEEEERQRGNFPDRFSGHQFPNYSSELNVNALLLGDSALYLCASSLEGGNEKLFFGSGTQLSVL.

In DNA, the CDR3 is TGTGCCAGCAGCTTTGGACAGGTTGGGATGAACACTGAAGCTTTCTTT. Encoded protein: CASSFGQVGMNTEAFF. The chain uses TRBV7-8 and TRBJ1-1, with 7 bases that match TRBD1. The germline CDR1 and CDR2 sequences are SGHVS and FQNEAQ. The CDR3 is 16 amino acids. Germline trimming cut 3 bases from V and 0 bases from J; bases unmatched to any gene: 7.

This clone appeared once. CDR3 in DNA: TGCGCCAGCAGCCAAGCAGGGGGGGGATCCTACAATGAGCAGTTCTTC. Translated: CASSQAGGGSYNEQFF. This chain joins TRBV4-1 and TRBJ2-1; the D call may be TRBD1 or TRBD2 (7 bases each). The germline V gene has CDR1 MGHRA and CDR2 YSYEKL. The CDR3 spans 16 residues. Trimming cost V 1 base and J 1 base, with 11 bases left between them.

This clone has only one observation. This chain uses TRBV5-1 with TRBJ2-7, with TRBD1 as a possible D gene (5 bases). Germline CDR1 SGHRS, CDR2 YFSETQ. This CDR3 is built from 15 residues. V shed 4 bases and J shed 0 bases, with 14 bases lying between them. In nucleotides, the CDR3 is TGCGCCAGCAGCCCCGTGGGGCCGAGCTCCTACGAGCAGTACTTC. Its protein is CASSPVGPSSYEQYF.

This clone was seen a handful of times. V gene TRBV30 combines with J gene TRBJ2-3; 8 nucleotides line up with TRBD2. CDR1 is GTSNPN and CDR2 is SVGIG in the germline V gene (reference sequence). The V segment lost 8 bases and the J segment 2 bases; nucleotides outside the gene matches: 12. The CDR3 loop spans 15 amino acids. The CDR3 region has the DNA TGTGCCGGCCAGACCCCGGGACTAGACACAGATACGCAGTATTTT. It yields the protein CAGQTPGLDTDTQYF.

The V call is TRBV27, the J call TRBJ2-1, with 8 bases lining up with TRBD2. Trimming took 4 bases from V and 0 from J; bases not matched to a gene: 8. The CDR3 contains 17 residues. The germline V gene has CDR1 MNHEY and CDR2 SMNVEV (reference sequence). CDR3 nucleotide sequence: TGTGCCAGCAGTTACGGACTAGCAGCCAGCTCCTACAATGAGCAGTTCTTC. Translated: CASSYGLAASSYNEQFF.

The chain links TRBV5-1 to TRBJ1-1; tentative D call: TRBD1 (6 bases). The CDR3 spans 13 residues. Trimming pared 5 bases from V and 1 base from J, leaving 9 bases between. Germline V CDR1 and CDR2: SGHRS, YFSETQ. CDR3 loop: CASRMTGNTEAFF. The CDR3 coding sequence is TGCGCCAGCAGAATGACAGGGAACACTGAAGCTTTCTTT.

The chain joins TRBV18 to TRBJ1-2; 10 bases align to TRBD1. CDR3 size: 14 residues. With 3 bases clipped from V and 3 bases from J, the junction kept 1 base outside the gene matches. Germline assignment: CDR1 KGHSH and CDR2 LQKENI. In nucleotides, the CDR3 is TGTGCCAGCTCACCGACAGGGGGCGACTATGGCTACACCTTC. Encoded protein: CASSPTGGDYGYTF.

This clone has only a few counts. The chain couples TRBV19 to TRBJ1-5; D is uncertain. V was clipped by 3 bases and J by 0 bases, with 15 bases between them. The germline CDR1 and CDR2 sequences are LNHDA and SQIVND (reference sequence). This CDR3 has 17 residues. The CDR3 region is CASSIPFGQISNQPQHF. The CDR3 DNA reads TGTGCCAGTAGTATCCCCTTTGGGCAGATTAGCAATCAGCCCCAGCATTTT.

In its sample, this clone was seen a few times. DNA of the CDR3: TGCAGCGTTGGGGAGCGGTACGATCAGCCCCAGCATTTT. Protein product: CSVGERYDQPQHF. The chain uses TRBV29-1 and TRBJ1-5, with D unresolved. The germline V gene has CDR1 SQVTM and CDR2 ANQGSEA. Trimming left V 4 bases short and J 5 bases short, with 12 bases between. This CDR3 is built from 13 residues.

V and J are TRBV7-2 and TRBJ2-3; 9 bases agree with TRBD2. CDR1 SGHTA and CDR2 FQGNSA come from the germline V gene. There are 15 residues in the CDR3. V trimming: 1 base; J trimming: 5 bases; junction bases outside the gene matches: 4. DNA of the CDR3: TGTGCCAGCAGCTTAGTGCGGGGGGGTGTAGATACGCAGTATTTT. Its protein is CASSLVRGGVDTQYF.

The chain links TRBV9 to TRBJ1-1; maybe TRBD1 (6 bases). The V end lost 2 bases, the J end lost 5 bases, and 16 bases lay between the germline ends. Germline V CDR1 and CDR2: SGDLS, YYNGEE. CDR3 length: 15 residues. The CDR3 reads CASSVGRGQWTEAFF. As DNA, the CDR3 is TGTGCCAGCAGCGTTGGCCGGGGGCAGTGGACTGAAGCTTTCTTT.

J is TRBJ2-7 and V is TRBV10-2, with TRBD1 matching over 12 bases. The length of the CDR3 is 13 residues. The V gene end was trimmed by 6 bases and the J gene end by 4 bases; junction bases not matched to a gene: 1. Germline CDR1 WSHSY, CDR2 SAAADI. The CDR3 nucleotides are TGCGCCAGCAGGGGACAGGGGGCTTACGAGCAGTACTTC. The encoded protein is CASRGQGAYEQYF.

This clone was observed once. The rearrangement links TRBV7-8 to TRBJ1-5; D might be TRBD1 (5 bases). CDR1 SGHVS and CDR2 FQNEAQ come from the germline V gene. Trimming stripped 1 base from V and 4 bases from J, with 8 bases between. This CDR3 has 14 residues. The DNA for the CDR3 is TGTGCCAGCAGCTTAGGGAGGGGTAATCAGCCCCAGCATTTT. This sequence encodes CASSLGRGNQPQHF.

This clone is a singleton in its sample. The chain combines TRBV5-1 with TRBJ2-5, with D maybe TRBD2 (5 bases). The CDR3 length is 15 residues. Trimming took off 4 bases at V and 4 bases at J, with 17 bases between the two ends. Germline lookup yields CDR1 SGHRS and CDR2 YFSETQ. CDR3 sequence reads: CASSLDAGGPETQYF. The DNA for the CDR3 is TGCGCCAGCAGCCTGGACGCGGGTGGCCCAGAGACCCAGTACTTC. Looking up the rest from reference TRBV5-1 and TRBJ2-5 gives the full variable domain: KAGVTQTPRYLIKTRGQQVTLSCSPISGHRSVSWYQQTPGQGLQFLFEYFSETQRNKGNFPGRFSGRQFSNSRSEMNVSTLELGDSALYLCASSLDAGGPETQYFGPGTRLLVL.

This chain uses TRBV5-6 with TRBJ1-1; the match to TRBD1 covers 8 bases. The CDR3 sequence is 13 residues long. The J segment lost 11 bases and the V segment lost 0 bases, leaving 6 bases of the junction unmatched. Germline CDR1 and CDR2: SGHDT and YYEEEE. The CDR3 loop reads CASSLGTGIKAFF. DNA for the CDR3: TGTGCCAGCAGCTTGGGGACAGGGATTAAGGCTTTCTTT.

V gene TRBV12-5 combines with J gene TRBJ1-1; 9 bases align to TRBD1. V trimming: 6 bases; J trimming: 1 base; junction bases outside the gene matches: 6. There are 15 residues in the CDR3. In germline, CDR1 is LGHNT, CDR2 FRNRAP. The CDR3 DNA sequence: TGTGCTAGTGGGCGAGCGGGACAGGGGAACACTGAAGCTTTCTTT. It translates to CASGRAGQGNTEAFF.

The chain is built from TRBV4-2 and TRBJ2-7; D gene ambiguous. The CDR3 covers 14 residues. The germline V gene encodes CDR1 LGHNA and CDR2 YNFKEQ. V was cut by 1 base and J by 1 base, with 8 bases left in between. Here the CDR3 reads CASSQGKGSYEQYF. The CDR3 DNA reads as TGTGCCAGCAGCCAAGGGAAAGGGTCCTACGAGCAGTACTTC.

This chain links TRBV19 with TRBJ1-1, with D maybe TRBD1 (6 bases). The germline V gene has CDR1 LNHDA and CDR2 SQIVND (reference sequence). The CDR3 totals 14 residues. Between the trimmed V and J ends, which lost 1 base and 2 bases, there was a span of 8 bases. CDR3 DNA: TGTGCCAGTAGTATAGGCAGGGGCAACACTGAAGCTTTCTTT. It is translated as CASSIGRGNTEAFF.

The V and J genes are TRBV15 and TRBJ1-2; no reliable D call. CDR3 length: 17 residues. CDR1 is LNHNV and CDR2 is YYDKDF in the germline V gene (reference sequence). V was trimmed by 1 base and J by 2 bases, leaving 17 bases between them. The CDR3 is CATSRVLGRLENYGYTF. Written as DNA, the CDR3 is TGTGCCACCAGCAGAGTATTGGGGAGATTGGAGAACTATGGCTACACCTTC.

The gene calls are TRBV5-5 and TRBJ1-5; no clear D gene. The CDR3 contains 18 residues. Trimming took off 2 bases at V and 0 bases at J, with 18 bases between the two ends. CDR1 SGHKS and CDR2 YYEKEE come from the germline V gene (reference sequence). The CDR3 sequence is CASSFKFLRDVSNQPQHF. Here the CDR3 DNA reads TGTGCCAGCAGCTTTAAATTTTTAAGAGACGTTAGCAATCAGCCCCAGCATTTT. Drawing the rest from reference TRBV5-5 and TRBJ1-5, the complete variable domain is DAGVTQSPTHLIKTRGQQVTLRCSPISGHKSVSWYQQVLGQGPQFIFQYYEKEERGRGNFPDRFSARQFPNYSSELNVNALLLGDSALYLCASSFKFLRDVSNQPQHFGDGTRLSIL.